Listed here are 24 T cell receptor beta chains from one sample, sequenced in a study of early T cells in non-severe SARS-CoV-2 infection. TCRdb re-called the 5' RACE reads with MiXCR, one entry per CDR3 protein. The sample has around 67,000 distinct CDR3 sequences, approximately 13% seen once. Sequences were obtained from whole blood. Receptors originate from an adult who was a healthcare worker with PCR-confirmed SARS-CoV-2 infection or an uninfected control (not recorded which).

The chain carries TRBV29-1 and TRBJ2-7, with 8 bases that match TRBD1. The ends lost 6 bases at V and 2 bases at J; junction bases unmatched: 6. From germline, CDR1 is SQVTM and CDR2 ANQGSEA. The length of the CDR3 is 13 residues. CDR3 loop: CSVFGQGPYEQYF. CDR3 nucleotides: TGCAGCGTGTTTGGACAGGGCCCCTACGAGCAGTACTTC.

Many counts were recorded for this clonotype. This chain uses TRBV6-1 with TRBJ2-7, with TRBD1 identical over 9 bases. The CDR3 has 14 residues. The germline V gene has CDR1 MNHNS and CDR2 SASEGT. After removal of 6 bases from V and 3 bases from J, the junction contained 6 bases not matched to a gene. The CDR3 reads CASRTGTGFYEQYF. The CDR3 region has the DNA TGTGCCAGCAGAACCGGGACAGGGTTCTACGAGCAGTACTTC.

Many counts were recorded for this clonotype. This chain connects TRBV20-1 to TRBJ2-1, with 10 positions matching TRBD2. The CDR3 length is 16 residues. Losses at the gene ends were 3 bases for V and 1 base for J; bases not matched to a gene: 6. CDR1 is DFQATT, CDR2 SNEGSKA, per germline (reference sequence). In DNA form, the CDR3 reads TGCAGTGCTAGTGGGCTAGCGGGAGCATCCTACAATGAGCAGTTCTTC. Its protein is CSASGLAGASYNEQFF.

There are many counts of this clonotype. The chain is built from TRBV7-2 and TRBJ2-3; TRBD2 aligns across 10 bases. CDR1 SGHTA and CDR2 FQGNSA come from the germline V gene. V gave up 3 bases and J gave up 3 bases; unmatched junction bases: 6. The CDR3 covers 16 residues. The CDR3 region has the DNA TGTGCCAGCAGCTTGGGAAGCGGGGGGGCGACAGATACGCAGTATTTT. As protein: CASSLGSGGATDTQYF.

This clonotype has ten or more counts. V is TRBV20-1 and J is TRBJ2-5; D assignment may be TRBD1 or TRBD2 (6 bases each). V lost 4 bases, J lost 11 bases, and 17 bases lay in between. Germline CDR1 is DFQATT and CDR2 is SNEGSKA (reference sequence). The CDR3 loop spans 12 amino acids. The CDR3 sequence: CSATPLTGRQYF. The CDR3 DNA is TGCAGTGCTACCCCCTTAACAGGGAGGCAGTACTTC.

This clonotype was observed a handful of times. This chain links TRBV10-3 with TRBJ1-2; 12 bases line up with TRBD1. The germline CDR1 and CDR2 sequences are ENHRY and SYGVKD. This CDR3 region has 13 residues. V trimming: 8 bases; J trimming: 7 bases; junction bases outside the gene matches: 5. The CDR3 bases are TGTGCCATCTCCGGGACAGGGGGCTCTGGCTACACCTTC. As protein: CAISGTGGSGYTF.

In its sample, this clonotype was seen many times. This chain uses TRBV28 with TRBJ2-7; D is possibly TRBD2 (5 bases). Germline V gene data show CDR1 as MDHEN and CDR2 as SYDVKM. The CDR3 is 15 amino acids. Trimming pared 6 bases from V and 1 base from J, leaving 16 bases between. The CDR3 spells CASSPPSYDSYEQYF. CDR3 in DNA: TGTGCCAGCAGCCCGCCTAGCTATGATTCCTACGAGCAGTACTTC.

This chain joins TRBV7-8 and TRBJ2-1; D uncertain. This CDR3 contains 13 residues. Germline assignment: CDR1 SGHVS and CDR2 FQNEAQ. V gave up 1 base and J gave up 8 bases, with 9 bases separating them. The CDR3 loop reads CASSLGASDEQFF. Here the CDR3 DNA reads TGTGCCAGCAGCTTAGGAGCGAGCGATGAGCAGTTCTTC.

The chain joins TRBV25-1 to TRBJ2-7; D might be TRBD1 or TRBD2, each matching 5 bases. The CDR3 runs to 12 residues. CDR1 and CDR2 (germline): MGHDK, SYGVNS. The V end lost 8 bases, the J end lost 2 bases, and 10 bases lay between the germline ends. CDR3 bases: TGTGCCAGCCGGGACGGGACCTACGAGCAGTACTTC. This translates into CASRDGTYEQYF.

This clonotype was counted many times. The genes are TRBV29-1 and TRBJ2-5, with 10 bases lining up with TRBD1. Per the germline V gene, CDR1 is SQVTM and CDR2 is ANQGSEA. V shed 0 bases and J 5 bases; nucleotides not matched to a gene: 9. There are 16 residues in the CDR3. This CDR3 is CSVEEEGQGWVETQYF. In nucleotides, the CDR3 is TGCAGCGTTGAAGAAGAGGGACAGGGGTGGGTCGAGACCCAGTACTTC. Looking up the rest from reference TRBV29-1 and TRBJ2-5 gives the full variable domain: SAVISQKPSRDICQRGTSLTIQCQVDSQVTMMFWYRQQPGQSLTLIATANQGSEATYESGFVIDKFPISRPNLTFSTLTVSNMSPEDSSIYLCSVEEEGQGWVETQYFGPGTRLLVL.

The sample holds many counts of this clonotype. The V call is TRBV20-1, the J call TRBJ2-7, with 11 nucleotides matching TRBD2. CDR1 DFQATT and CDR2 SNEGSKA come from the germline V gene (reference sequence). Trimming cost V 6 bases and J 3 bases; bases outside gene matches: 4. This CDR3 is built from 13 residues. CDR3 region: CSAIAGGVYEQYF. For the CDR3, the DNA is TGCAGTGCAATAGCGGGAGGGGTCTACGAGCAGTACTTC.

Many counts were recorded for this clonotype. This chain uses TRBV13 with TRBJ1-1; D perhaps matches TRBD1 (5 bases). The germline V and J ends were trimmed by 1 base and 0 bases, with 12 bases remaining between them. CDR3 length: 16 amino acids. CDR1 PRHDT and CDR2 FYEKMQ come from the germline V gene (reference sequence). CDR3 nucleotide sequence: TGTGCCAGCAGCTTAGTAGGGGAAACCTTGAACACTGAAGCTTTCTTT. Its protein product is CASSLVGETLNTEAFF.

This clonotype appeared many times. V and J are TRBV6-6 and TRBJ1-6; D is unresolved. CDR1 is MNHNY, CDR2 SVGAGI, per germline (reference sequence). The CDR3 has 18 residues. V lost 6 bases and J 1 base, leaving 19 bases between the germline ends. The CDR3 DNA follows: TGTGCCAGCAGAGATCTCTTTCGGACGGATTCCTATAATTCACCCCTCCACTTT. This translates into CASRDLFRTDSYNSPLHF.

Many counts were recorded for this clonotype. The chain joins TRBV5-1 to TRBJ1-1; D unresolved. Germline assignment: CDR1 SGHRS and CDR2 YFSETQ. This CDR3 spans 13 amino acids. V lost 0 bases and J lost 0, with 3 bases in between. In DNA, the CDR3 is TGCGCCAGCAGCTTGGGGGTGAACACTGAAGCTTTCTTT. Translating it yields CASSLGVNTEAFF.

This clonotype was observed at least ten times. The chain has TRBV28 and TRBJ2-3, with 9 bases aligning to TRBD1. V lost 7 bases to trimming and J lost 4 bases; unmatched junction nucleotides: 9. Germline CDR1 is MDHEN and CDR2 is SYDVKM. This CDR3 region has 15 residues. The CDR3, as DNA: TGTGCCAGCACCGCGGGACAGGGCGTTCCAGATACGCAGTATTTT. Translation: CASTAGQGVPDTQYF.

There are many counts of this clonotype. The rearrangement uses TRBV25-1 and TRBJ2-5, with D hard to call. The CDR3 runs 10 residues. With 2 bases removed from V and 5 bases from J, the gap between germline ends came to 0 bases. Germline CDR1 reads MGHDK; CDR2 reads SYGVNS. The CDR3 region is CASSEETQYF. CDR3 in DNA: TGTGCCAGCAGTGAAGAGACCCAGTACTTC.

Many counts were recorded for this clonotype. The chain links TRBV27 to TRBJ2-4, with D uncertain. Germline CDR1 MNHEY, CDR2 SMNVEV (reference sequence). V dropped 6 bases and J dropped 7 bases, with 7 bases sitting between them. The CDR3 consists of 11 residues. This chain's CDR3 is CASRQSNIQYF. The DNA for the CDR3 is TGTGCCAGCAGACAGAGCAACATTCAGTACTTC.

This clonotype has ten or more counts. V usage is TRBV29-1 and J usage is TRBJ1-2; D is possibly TRBD1 (5 bases). V was shortened by 7 bases and J by 1 base, with 16 bases between the two germline ends. The CDR3 has 14 amino acids. Per germline, CDR1 SQVTM and CDR2 ANQGSEA. CDR3 sequence: CSALAGQDNYGYTF. In nucleotides, the CDR3 is TGCAGCGCCTTAGCCGGACAAGATAACTATGGCTACACCTTC.

This chain uses TRBV10-3 with TRBJ2-2; D is perhaps TRBD2 (6 bases). The CDR3 contains 12 residues. CDR1 ENHRY and CDR2 SYGVKD come from the germline V gene. V lost 9 bases to trimming and J lost 5 bases, with 10 bases between them. CDR3 in DNA: TGTGCCATTCAGGAGGGGACCGGGGAGCTGTTTTTT. Protein: CAIQEGTGELFF.

V is TRBV28 and J is TRBJ2-7; 9 positions match TRBD1. With 10 bases clipped from V and 4 bases from J, the junction kept 5 bases outside the gene matches. Germline lookup yields CDR1 MDHEN and CDR2 SYDVKM. The CDR3 consists of 12 residues. CDR3 amino acids: CATGQGQYEQYF. CDR3 DNA: TGTGCCACGGGACAGGGTCAGTACGAGCAGTACTTC.

The chain links TRBV28 to TRBJ1-5, with unresolved D. This CDR3 has 18 amino acids. V dropped 3 bases and J dropped 5 bases, with 23 bases sitting between them. The germline V gene has CDR1 MDHEN and CDR2 SYDVKM. The CDR3 sequence: CASSFVEFGRTRDQPQHF. In nucleotides, the CDR3 is TGTGCCAGCAGTTTCGTTGAATTTGGACGGACGCGGGATCAGCCCCAGCATTTT.

This clonotype has a single count. The rearrangement links TRBV9 to TRBJ2-3; D is ambiguous. Trimming removed 0 bases at V and 4 bases at J, with 9 bases between. The germline V gene has CDR1 SGDLS and CDR2 YYNGEE. CDR3 length: 14 amino acids. Here the CDR3 reads CASSVALWSDTQYF. Written as DNA, the CDR3 is TGTGCCAGCAGCGTAGCCTTGTGGTCAGATACGCAGTATTTT.

The table lists this clonotype with many counts. The gene calls are TRBV2 and TRBJ1-2; D gene uncertain. The V gene lost 6 bases and the J gene lost 4 bases, with 12 bases spanning the gap. Germline V gene lookup returns CDR1 SNHLY and CDR2 FYNNEI. This CDR3 has 13 amino acids. The CDR3 sequence: CASSGDILYGYTF. The CDR3 coding sequence is TGTGCCAGCAGCGGAGACATTCTCTATGGCTACACCTTC.

This clonotype came up many times. The DNA for the CDR3 is TGTGCCACCAGTGATTCTCGCCAACAGGTCTACGAGCAGTACTTC. It codes for CATSDSRQQVYEQYF. V is TRBV24-1 and J is TRBJ2-7; D perhaps matches TRBD1 (5 bases). This CDR3 has 15 amino acids. Germline CDR1 KGHDR, CDR2 SFDVKD. V was clipped by 2 bases and J by 3 bases, with 13 bases between them.